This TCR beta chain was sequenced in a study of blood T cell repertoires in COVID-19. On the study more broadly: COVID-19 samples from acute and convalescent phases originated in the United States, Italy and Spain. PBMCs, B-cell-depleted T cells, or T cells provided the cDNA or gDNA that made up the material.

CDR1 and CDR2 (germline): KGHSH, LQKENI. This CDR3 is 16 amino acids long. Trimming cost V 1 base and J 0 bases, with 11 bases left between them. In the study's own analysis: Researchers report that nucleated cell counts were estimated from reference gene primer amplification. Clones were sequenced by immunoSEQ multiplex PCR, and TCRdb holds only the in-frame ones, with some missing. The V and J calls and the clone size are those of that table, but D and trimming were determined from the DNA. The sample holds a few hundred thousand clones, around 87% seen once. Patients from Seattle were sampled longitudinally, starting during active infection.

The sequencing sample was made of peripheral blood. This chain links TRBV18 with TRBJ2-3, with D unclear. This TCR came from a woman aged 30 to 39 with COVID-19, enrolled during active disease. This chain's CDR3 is CASSPLAATSTDTQYF. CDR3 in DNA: TGTGCCAGCTCACCACTGGCGGCAACTAGCACAGATACGCAGTATTTT.